These T cell receptor beta chains were read from a single sample in a study of type 1 regulatory T cells. The antigens for these receptors are not known. Each CDR3 protein gets one entry after TCRdb re-called the reads with MiXCR. The sample contains fewer than 80,000 distinct CDR3 sequences, around 21% of which appear only once. The source material was cultured type 1 regulatory T (Tr1) cells, either the whole culture or a sorted fraction (not recorded which). These receptors came from a human donor in good health. Both conserved end residues are part of each CDR3. D genes are given only for firm matches. Not every row has a clone size; where given, it reads once, few, many or a size class.

J	size	V	D	CDR3	DNA
TRBJ2-1	many	TRBV5-1	-	CASSYGQFYNEQFF	TGCGCCAGCAGCTATGGACAGTTCTACAATGAGCAGTTCTTC
TRBJ2-1	few	TRBV5-4	-	CATQNLAKYNEQFF	TGTGCCACTCAGAACCTAGCGAAGTACAATGAGCAGTTCTTC
TRBJ2-5	few	TRBV19	TRBD1	CASSIQGAETQYF	TGTGCCAGTAGTATCCAGGGGGCCGAGACCCAGTACTTC
TRBJ2-1	many	TRBV20-1	TRBD2	CSASTSGRALGDEQFF	TGCAGTGCTTCGACTAGCGGGAGGGCCCTGGGAGATGAGCAGTTCTTC
TRBJ1-1	few	TRBV20-1	TRBD1	CSAPRGVGYTEAFF	TGCAGTGCTCCCAGGGGGGTGGGGTACACTGAAGCTTTCTTT
TRBJ2-1	-	TRBV5-5	TRBD2	CASSLNSGRYHNEQFF	TGTGCCAGCAGCTTGAATAGCGGGAGGTACCACAATGAGCAGTTCTTC
TRBJ1-4	-	TRBV5-1	-	CASSLGSGDEKLFF	TGCGCCAGCAGCTTGGGATCAGGGGATGAAAAACTGTTTTTT
TRBJ2-5	many	TRBV12-3/TRBV12-4	-	CASSTGDWETQYF	TGTGCCAGCAGCACAGGTGACTGGGAGACCCAGTACTTC
TRBJ1-4	few	TRBV15	-	CATSRDGNAMTGKLFF	TGTGCCACCAGCAGAGACGGAAATGCTATGACTGGAAAACTGTTTTTT
TRBJ2-2	-	TRBV12-3/TRBV12-4	-	CASRPRGGLNTGELFF	TGTGCCAGCAGACCGCGAGGGGGGTTGAACACCGGGGAGCTGTTTTTT
TRBJ2-7	-	TRBV4-2	TRBD2	CASSQAAGTSGYEQYF	TGTGCCAGCAGCCAAGCTGCCGGGACTAGCGGCTACGAGCAGTACTTC
TRBJ2-1	once	TRBV9	TRBD2	CASSATGLGYNEQFF	TGTGCCAGCAGCGCGACGGGACTAGGGTACAATGAGCAGTTCTTC
TRBJ1-5	-	TRBV7-2	-	CASSFRVGNQPQHF	TGTGCCAGCAGCTTTAGGGTTGGCAATCAGCCCCAGCATTTT
TRBJ1-1	-	TRBV5-1	-	CASSLGQGWNTEAFF	TGCGCCAGCAGCTTGGGCCAGGGATGGAACACTGAAGCTTTCTTT
TRBJ2-7	many	TRBV5-1	-	CASSLVSLAEQYF	TGCGCCAGCAGCTTGGTATCTTTAGCGGAGCAGTACTTC
TRBJ2-1	-	TRBV5-1	TRBD2	CASSFGTSSEQFF	TGCGCCAGCAGCTTCGGGACTAGCTCGGAGCAGTTCTTC
TRBJ1-3	-	TRBV9	-	CASSVSTNGNTIYF	TGTGCCAGCAGCGTCTCAACAAACGGCAACACCATATATTTT
TRBJ1-2	-	TRBV20-1	-	CSASTGRTGGYTF	TGCAGTGCCTCAACAGGGAGAACGGGCGGCTACACCTTC
TRBJ2-1	few	TRBV5-1	TRBD2	CASRPGTSGHNEQFF	TGCGCCAGCAGACCCGGGACTAGCGGGCACAATGAGCAGTTCTTC
TRBJ2-7	-	TRBV2	TRBD2	CASSDGWGGEQYF	TGTGCCAGCAGTGATGGATGGGGGGGCGAGCAGTACTTC
TRBJ2-1	few	TRBV15	TRBD2	CATRNSGRVQFF	TGTGCCACCAGAAATAGCGGGAGAGTACAGTTCTTC
TRBJ1-1	few	TRBV30	-	CAWSVLGGGTNTEAFF	TGTGCCTGGAGTGTACTAGGGGGTGGGACGAACACTGAAGCTTTCTTT
TRBJ2-2	few	TRBV4-2	TRBD2	CASSRLAGDTGELFF	TGTGCCAGCAGCCGACTAGCGGGGGACACCGGGGAGCTGTTTTTT
TRBJ2-1	few	TRBV29-1	-	CSVELMHEQFF	TGCAGCGTTGAGTTGATGCATGAGCAGTTCTTC
TRBJ1-5	few	TRBV18	TRBD1	CASSRDSRQPQHF	TGTGCCAGCTCACGGGACAGCAGGCAGCCCCAGCATTTT
TRBJ2-5	-	TRBV5-1	TRBD2	CASSLVAGSETQYF	TGCGCCAGCAGCTTGGTAGCGGGTTCGGAGACCCAGTACTTC
TRBJ2-7	-	TRBV20-1	TRBD2	CSARNGASGRAGEQYF	TGCAGTGCTAGGAACGGGGCGAGCGGGAGGGCTGGCGAGCAGTACTTC
TRBJ1-6	few	TRBV5-1	-	CASRSQGRGNSPLHF	TGCGCCAGTAGATCTCAGGGCAGAGGAAATTCACCCCTCCACTTT
TRBJ1-4	few	TRBV5-1	TRBD1	CASSFRAGGEKLFF	TGCGCCAGCAGCTTCCGGGCAGGGGGTGAAAAACTGTTTTTT
TRBJ2-2	few	TRBV6-6	-	CASRLLGADRRELFF	TGTGCCAGCAGATTACTCGGAGCGGACCGGAGGGAGCTGTTTTTT
TRBJ1-5	-	TRBV28	-	CASRLRGLPGQPQHF	TGTGCCAGCAGGCTGCGTGGACTCCCTGGCCAGCCCCAGCATTTT
TRBJ2-7	-	TRBV5-4	TRBD2	CASSSGLAGYSEQYF	TGTGCCAGCAGCTCTGGACTAGCGGGATATTCCGAGCAGTACTTC
TRBJ2-1	-	TRBV3-1	TRBD1	CASSQVGTGVIEQFF	TGTGCCAGCAGCCAAGTGGGGACAGGGGTTATTGAGCAGTTCTTC
TRBJ2-7	-	TRBV6-1	-	CASREMDSYEQYF	TGTGCCAGCAGGGAGATGGACAGCTACGAGCAGTACTTC
TRBJ1-5	few	TRBV29-1	-	CSVGLPPRSNQPQHF	TGCAGCGTTGGCCTCCCCCCACGGAGCAATCAGCCCCAGCATTTT
TRBJ1-5	-	TRBV29-1	-	CGVARVGQPQHF	TGCGGCGTTGCAAGGGTGGGTCAGCCCCAGCATTTT
TRBJ2-7	-	TRBV12-3/TRBV12-4	TRBD1	CASRRTGTGAYEQYF	TGTGCCAGCAGGCGGACCGGGACAGGGGCCTACGAGCAGTACTTC
TRBJ2-7	few	TRBV5-1	-	CASTGGGTYEQYF	TGCGCCAGCACGGGCGGGGGCACCTACGAGCAGTACTTC
TRBJ2-3	few	TRBV20-1	TRBD2	CSASGLAGATDTQYF	TGCAGTGCCTCCGGACTAGCGGGAGCAACAGATACGCAGTATTTT
TRBJ2-3	few	TRBV12-3/TRBV12-4	TRBD1	CASSSGQGPDTQYF	TGTGCCAGCAGTTCGGGACAGGGGCCAGATACGCAGTATTTT
TRBJ2-1	-	TRBV5-4	-	CASSLETGANEQFF	TGTGCCAGCAGCTTGGAAACGGGAGCTAATGAGCAGTTCTTC
TRBJ2-5	-	TRBV6-2/TRBV6-3	TRBD2	CASTATAAGGQTQYF	TGTGCCAGCACCGCGACGGCGGCGGGAGGACAGACCCAGTACTTC
TRBJ2-5	few	TRBV7-9	-	CASSLVAETQYF	TGTGCCAGCAGCTTAGTCGCGGAGACCCAGTACTTC
TRBJ1-1	few	TRBV11-2	-	CASGAQGSTEAFF	TGTGCCAGCGGGGCCCAGGGAAGCACTGAAGCTTTCTTT
TRBJ2-3	-	TRBV20-1	TRBD2	CSAREWTSVADTQYF	TGCAGTGCTAGAGAGTGGACTAGCGTGGCAGATACGCAGTATTTT
TRBJ2-1	once	TRBV5-1	TRBD2	CASSLESGTSGRADEQLF	TGCGCCAGCAGCTTGGAGTCCGGGACTAGCGGGAGGGCCGATGAGCAGCTCTTC
TRBJ2-7	-	TRBV9	-	CASSSTPGSYEQYF	TGTGCCAGCAGTTCCACCCCGGGTTCCTACGAGCAGTACTTC
TRBJ2-7	-	TRBV7-6	TRBD2	CASSSSGRINEQYF	TGTGCCAGCAGCTCCAGCGGGAGAATCAACGAGCAGTACTTC
TRBJ1-5	few	TRBV20-1	-	CSARENGNQPQHF	TGCAGTGCTAGAGAAAACGGAAATCAGCCCCAGCATTTT
TRBJ1-1	-	TRBV18	-	CASTRDTTNTEAFF	TGTGCCAGCACCCGGGACACTACTAACACTGAAGCTTTCTTT